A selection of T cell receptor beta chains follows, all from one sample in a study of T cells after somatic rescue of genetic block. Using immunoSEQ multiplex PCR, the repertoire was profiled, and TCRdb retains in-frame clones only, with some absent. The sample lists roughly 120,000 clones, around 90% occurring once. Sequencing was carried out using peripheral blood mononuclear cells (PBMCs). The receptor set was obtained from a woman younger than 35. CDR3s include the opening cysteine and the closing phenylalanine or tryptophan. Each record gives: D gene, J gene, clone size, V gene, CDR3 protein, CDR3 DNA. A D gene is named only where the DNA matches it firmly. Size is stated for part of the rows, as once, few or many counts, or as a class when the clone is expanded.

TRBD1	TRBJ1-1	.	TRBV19	CASSRGTGAHVTEAFF	TGTGCCAGTAGTAGGGGGACAGGGGCCCACGTTACTGAAGCTTTCTTT
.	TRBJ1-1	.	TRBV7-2	CASSLRRGPEAFF	TGTGCCAGCAGCCTCAGAAGGGGTCCTGAAGCTTTCTTT
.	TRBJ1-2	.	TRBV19	CASSNRPGPTYGYTF	TGTGCCAGTAGCAACAGACCGGGACCCACCTATGGCTACACCTTC
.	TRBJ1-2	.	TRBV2	CASSEALGSLSGYTF	TGTGCCAGCAGTGAAGCGCTTGGCAGTTTGAGCGGCTACACCTTC
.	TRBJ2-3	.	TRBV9	CASSVEGGAGLDTQYF	TGTGCCAGCAGCGTAGAGGGGGGTGCAGGGTTAGATACGCAGTATTTT
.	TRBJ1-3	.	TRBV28	CASSFPTTGPGNTIYF	TGTGCCAGCAGTTTCCCCACGACAGGTCCCGGAAACACCATATATTTT
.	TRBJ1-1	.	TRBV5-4	CASIANGLNTEAFF	TGTGCCAGCATTGCAAACGGGTTGAACACTGAAGCTTTCTTT
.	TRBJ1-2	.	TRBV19	CASSIISTELANYGYTF	TGTGCCAGTAGTATTATTAGTACGGAGCTAGCTAACTATGGCTACACCTTC
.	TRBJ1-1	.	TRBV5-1	CASSLATGWHTEAFF	TGCGCCAGCAGCTTGGCAACAGGGTGGCACACTGAAGCTTTCTTT
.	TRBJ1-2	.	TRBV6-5	CASSPAGNYGYTF	TGTGCCAGCAGCCCCGCGGGCAACTATGGCTACACCTTC
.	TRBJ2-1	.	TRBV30	CAGSGGYNEQFF	TGTGCCGGGTCTGGGGGATACAATGAGCAGTTCTTC
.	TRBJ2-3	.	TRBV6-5	CASSPGPTDTQYF	TGTGCCAGCAGTCCCGGGCCCACAGATACGCAGTATTTT
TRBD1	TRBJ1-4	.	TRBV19	CASGDRGHEKLFF	TGTGCCAGCGGGGACAGGGGGCATGAAAAACTGTTTTTT
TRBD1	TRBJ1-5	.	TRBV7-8	CASSPGTGGGQPQHF	TGTGCCAGCAGCCCCGGGACAGGGGGCGGGCAGCCCCAGCATTTT
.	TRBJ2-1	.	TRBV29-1	CSVEGRVSYNEQFF	TGCAGCGTTGAAGGCAGGGTCTCCTACAATGAGCAGTTCTTC
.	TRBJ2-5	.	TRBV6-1	CASSALGLPLTQETQYF	TGTGCCAGCAGTGCCTTGGGCCTCCCTCTCACCCAAGAGACCCAGTACTTC
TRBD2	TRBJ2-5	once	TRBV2	CASSLTSLGETQYF	TGTGCCAGCAGTTTGACTAGCCTGGGGGAGACCCAGTACTTC
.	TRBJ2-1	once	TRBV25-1	CASSEYSKRRYNEQFF	TGTGCCAGCAGTGAATACTCGAAAAGACGGTACAATGAGCAGTTCTTC
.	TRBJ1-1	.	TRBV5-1	CASSLGGVGTEAFF	TGCGCCAGCAGCTTGGGTGGGGTGGGCACTGAAGCTTTCTTT
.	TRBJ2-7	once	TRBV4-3	CASSQDFAPPKSYEQYF	TGCGCCAGCAGCCAAGATTTCGCCCCACCAAAGTCCTACGAGCAGTACTTC
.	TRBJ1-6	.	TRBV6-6	CASRSPGQRNSPLHF	TGTGCCAGCAGATCCCCAGGACAGCGAAATTCACCCCTCCACTTT
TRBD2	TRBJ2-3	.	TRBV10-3	CAIRTSGGAPDTQYF	TGTGCCATAAGGACTAGCGGGGGGGCCCCAGATACGCAGTATTTT
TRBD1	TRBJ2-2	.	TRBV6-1	CASNRDRETGELFF	TGTGCCAGCAACCGGGACAGGGAAACCGGGGAGCTGTTTTTT
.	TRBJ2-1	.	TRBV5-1	CASSSSRDTLRGQFF	TGCGCCAGCAGCTCCTCCCGGGACACCCTACGGGGGCAGTTCTTC
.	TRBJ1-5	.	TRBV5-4	CASRRIEVEGNQPQHF	TGTGCCAGCAGAAGGATAGAGGTTGAGGGCAATCAGCCCCAGCATTTT
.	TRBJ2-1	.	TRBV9	CASSPLTGTYNEQFF	TGTGCCAGCAGCCCTCTGACAGGAACTTACAATGAGCAGTTCTTC
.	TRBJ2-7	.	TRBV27	CASSLFLGHPYEQYF	TGTGCCAGCAGTTTATTCTTGGGACACCCCTACGAGCAGTACTTC
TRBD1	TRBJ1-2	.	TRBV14	CASSPRTGDGYTF	TGTGCCAGCAGCCCCAGGACAGGGGATGGCTACACCTTC
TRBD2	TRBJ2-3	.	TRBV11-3	CASSTTSGVSTDTQYF	TGTGCCAGCAGCACGACTAGCGGGGTGTCCACAGATACGCAGTATTTT
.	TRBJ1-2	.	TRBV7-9	CASSLGTSVGYTF	TGTGCCAGCAGCTTAGGGACGTCGGTTGGCTACACCTTC
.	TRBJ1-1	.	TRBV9	CASSVYGQSNTEAFF	TGTGCCAGCAGCGTATACGGACAGTCGAACACTGAAGCTTTCTTT
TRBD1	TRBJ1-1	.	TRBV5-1	CASSQGALTEAFF	TGCGCCAGCAGCCAGGGGGCGCTTACTGAAGCTTTCTTT
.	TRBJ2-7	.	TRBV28	CASRTEYEQYF	TGTGCCAGCAGGACAGAATACGAGCAGTACTTC
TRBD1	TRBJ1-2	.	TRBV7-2	CASSLDRGNGYTF	TGTGCCAGCAGCTTAGACAGGGGGAATGGCTACACCTTC
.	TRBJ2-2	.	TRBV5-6	CASSFYTGELFF	TGTGCCAGCAGCTTCTACACCGGGGAGCTGTTTTTT
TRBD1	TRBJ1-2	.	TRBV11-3	CASSLDGQGAGYTF	TGTGCCAGCAGCCTCGACGGACAGGGGGCAGGCTACACCTTC
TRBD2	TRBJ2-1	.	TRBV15	CATSRGLARYNEQFF	TGTGCCACCAGCAGAGGACTAGCGAGGTACAATGAGCAGTTCTTC
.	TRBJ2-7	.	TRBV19	CASRRRGETGEQYF	TGTGCCAGTAGGCGACGTGGGGAGACAGGCGAGCAGTACTTC
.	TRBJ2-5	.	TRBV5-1	CASSPPGNETQYF	TGCGCCAGCAGCCCACCGGGTAATGAGACCCAGTACTTC
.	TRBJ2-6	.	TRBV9	CASSVTGGGANVLTF	TGTGCCAGCAGCGTAACCGGGGGAGGGGCCAACGTCCTGACTTTC